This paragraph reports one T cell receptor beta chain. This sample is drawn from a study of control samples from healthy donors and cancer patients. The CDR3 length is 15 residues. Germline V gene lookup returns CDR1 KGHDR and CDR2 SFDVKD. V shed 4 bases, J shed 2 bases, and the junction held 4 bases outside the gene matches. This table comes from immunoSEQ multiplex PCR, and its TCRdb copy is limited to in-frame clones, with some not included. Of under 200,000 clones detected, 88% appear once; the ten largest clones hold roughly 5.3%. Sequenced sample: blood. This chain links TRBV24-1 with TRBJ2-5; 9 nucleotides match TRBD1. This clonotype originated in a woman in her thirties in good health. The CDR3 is CATSDSGQGQETQYF. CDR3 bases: TGTGCCACCAGTGACTCCGGACAGGGGCAAGAGACCCAGTACTTC.